The clone carrying this TCR beta chain was found a few times. Antigen specificity is unknown. Between the trimmed V and J ends, which lost 9 bases and 8 bases, there was a span of 26 bases. The CDR3 length is 16 residues. CDR1 SEHNR and CDR2 FQNEAQ come from the germline V gene (reference sequence). Unsorted bulk tissue, about 17-34 mg of it, served as the source for co-extraction of RNA and DNA. Viable tumor cell content exceeded 80% in every tumor sample. The template, around 540 ng total RNA, yielded TCR beta cDNA made with a constant-region primer. Three-round nested multiplex PCR performed with slightly modified ARM-PCR produced the TCR beta libraries. Running around 10 cycles apiece, the first two PCR rounds relied on TRBV1-TRBV30 forward primers together with a C-beta reverse primer. TCRdb itself ran the multiplex PCR reads through MiXCR, one entry per CDR3 protein. In the table there are approximately 47,000 distinct CDR3 sequences, 70% to 85% of which are singletons.

The data were obtained in a study of tumor-infiltrating lymphocytes in primary liver carcinoma. Overall study: Productive TCRbeta read counts per sample ran from roughly 3.7 to 6.8 million and were similar across tissue types.

Notes on the study in general: Relative to blood, tumors carried a significantly larger fraction of the repertoire in their top 250 clones (p = 0.039).

The chain employs TRBV7-9 and TRBJ2-1; possible D gene TRBD1, 5 bases. Specimen: liver tumor tissue from sampling region 3. Subset specified: tumor region T3, left-lateral pole. The sequence came from a man aged 40-49 years with primary liver carcinoma and hepatitis B virus infection. The DNA for the CDR3 is TGTGCCAGTAGCCCGGGCAGGGCGGAAGTCTGGGATGAGCAGTTCTTC. It is translated as CASSPGRAEVWDEQFF. Using reference TRBV7-9 and TRBJ2-1 for the parts outside the CDR3, the full variable domain is DTGVSQNPRHKITKRGQNVTFRCDPISEHNRLYWYRQTLGQGPEFLTYFQNEAQLEKSRLLSDRFSAERPKGSFSTLEIQRTEQGDSAMYLCASSPGRAEVWDEQFFGPGTRLTVL.